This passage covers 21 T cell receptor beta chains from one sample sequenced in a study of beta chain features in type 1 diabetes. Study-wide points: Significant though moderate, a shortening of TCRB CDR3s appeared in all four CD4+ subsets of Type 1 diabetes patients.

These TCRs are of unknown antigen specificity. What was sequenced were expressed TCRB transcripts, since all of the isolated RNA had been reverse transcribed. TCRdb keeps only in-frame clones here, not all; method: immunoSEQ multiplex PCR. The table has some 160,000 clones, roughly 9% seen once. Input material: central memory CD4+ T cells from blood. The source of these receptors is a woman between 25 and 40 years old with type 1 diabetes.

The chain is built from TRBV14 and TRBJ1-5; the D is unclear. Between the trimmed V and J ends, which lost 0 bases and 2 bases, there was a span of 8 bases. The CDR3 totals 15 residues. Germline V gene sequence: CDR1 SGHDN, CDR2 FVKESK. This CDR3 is CASSQDFTGNQPQHF. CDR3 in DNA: TGTGCCAGCAGCCAAGATTTTACGGGCAATCAGCCCCAGCATTTT.

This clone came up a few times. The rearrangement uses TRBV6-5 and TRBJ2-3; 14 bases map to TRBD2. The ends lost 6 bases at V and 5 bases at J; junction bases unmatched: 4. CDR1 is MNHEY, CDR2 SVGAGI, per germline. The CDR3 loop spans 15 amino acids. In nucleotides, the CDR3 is TGTGCCAGCAGGGGACTAGCGGGAGTTGTAGATACGCAGTATTTT. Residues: CASRGLAGVVDTQYF.

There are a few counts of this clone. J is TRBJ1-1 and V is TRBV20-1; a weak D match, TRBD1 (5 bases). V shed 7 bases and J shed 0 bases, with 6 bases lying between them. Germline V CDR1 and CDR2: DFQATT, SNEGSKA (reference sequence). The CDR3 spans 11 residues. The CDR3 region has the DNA TGCAGTGGACAGATGAACACTGAAGCTTTCTTT. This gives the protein CSGQMNTEAFF.

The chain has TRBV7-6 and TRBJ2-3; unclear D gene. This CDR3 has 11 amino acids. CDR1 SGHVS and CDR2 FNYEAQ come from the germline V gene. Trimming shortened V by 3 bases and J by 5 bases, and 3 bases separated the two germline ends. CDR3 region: CASSFQDTQYF. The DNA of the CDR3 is TGTGCCAGCAGCTTCCAAGATACGCAGTATTTT.

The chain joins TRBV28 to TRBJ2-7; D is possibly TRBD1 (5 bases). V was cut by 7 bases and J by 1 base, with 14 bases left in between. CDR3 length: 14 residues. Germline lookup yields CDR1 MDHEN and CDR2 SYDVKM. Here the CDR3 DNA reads TGTGCCAGCACCCCGACAGCTTTGTCCTACGAGCAGTACTTC. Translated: CASTPTALSYEQYF.

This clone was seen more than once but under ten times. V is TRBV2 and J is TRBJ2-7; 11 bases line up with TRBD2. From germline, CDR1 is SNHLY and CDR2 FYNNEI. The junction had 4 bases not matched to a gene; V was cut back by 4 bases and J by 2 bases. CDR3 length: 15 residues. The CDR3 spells CASSGGTSGTYEQYF. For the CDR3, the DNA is TGTGCCAGCAGTGGAGGGACTAGCGGAACCTACGAGCAGTACTTC.

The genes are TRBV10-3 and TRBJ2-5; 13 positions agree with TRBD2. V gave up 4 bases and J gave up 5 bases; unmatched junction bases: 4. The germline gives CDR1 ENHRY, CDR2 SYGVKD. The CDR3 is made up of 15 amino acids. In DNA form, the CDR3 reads TGTGCCATCAGTGGTGGACTAGCGGGAGAGGAGACCCAGTACTTC. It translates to CAISGGLAGEETQYF.

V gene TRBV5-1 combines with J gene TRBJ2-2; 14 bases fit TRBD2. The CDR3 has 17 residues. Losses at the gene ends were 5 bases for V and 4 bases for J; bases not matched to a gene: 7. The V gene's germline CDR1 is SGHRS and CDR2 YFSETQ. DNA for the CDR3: TGCGCCAGCAGGCGGACTAGCGGGAGGCTAGTCACCGGGGAGCTGTTTTTT. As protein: CASRRTSGRLVTGELFF.

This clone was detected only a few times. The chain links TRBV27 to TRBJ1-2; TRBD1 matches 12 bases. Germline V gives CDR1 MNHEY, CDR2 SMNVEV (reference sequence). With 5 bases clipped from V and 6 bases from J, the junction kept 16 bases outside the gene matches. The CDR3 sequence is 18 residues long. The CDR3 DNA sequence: TGTGCCAGCAGTAGCACCCCGGGACAGGGGGCGCGGAGGGATGGCTACACCTTC. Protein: CASSSTPGQGARRDGYTF.

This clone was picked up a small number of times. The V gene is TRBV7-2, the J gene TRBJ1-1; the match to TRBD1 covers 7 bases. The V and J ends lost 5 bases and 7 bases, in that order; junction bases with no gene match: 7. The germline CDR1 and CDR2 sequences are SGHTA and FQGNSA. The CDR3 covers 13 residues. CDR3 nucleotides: TGTGCCAGCAGCCTCGGACAGGCTTATGAAGCTTTCTTT. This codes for CASSLGQAYEAFF.

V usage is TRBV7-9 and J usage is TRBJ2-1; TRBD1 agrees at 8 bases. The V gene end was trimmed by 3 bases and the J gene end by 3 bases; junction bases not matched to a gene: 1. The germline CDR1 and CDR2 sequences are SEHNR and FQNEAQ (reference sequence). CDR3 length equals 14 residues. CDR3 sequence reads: CASSFGQGYNEQFF. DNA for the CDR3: TGTGCCAGCAGCTTCGGACAGGGCTACAATGAGCAGTTCTTC.

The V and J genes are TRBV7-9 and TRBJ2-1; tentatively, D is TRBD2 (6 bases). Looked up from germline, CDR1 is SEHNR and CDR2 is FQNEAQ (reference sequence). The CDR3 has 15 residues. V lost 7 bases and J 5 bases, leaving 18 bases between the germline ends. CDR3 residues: CASTIVGSGHNEQFF. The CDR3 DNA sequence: TGTGCCAGCACCATAGTGGGAAGCGGGCACAATGAGCAGTTCTTC. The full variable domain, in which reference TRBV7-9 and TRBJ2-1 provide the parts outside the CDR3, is DTGVSQNPRHKITKRGQNVTFRCDPISEHNRLYWYRQTLGQGPEFLTYFQNEAQLEKSRLLSDRFSAERPKGSFSTLEIQRTEQGDSAMYLCASTIVGSGHNEQFFGPGTRLTVL.

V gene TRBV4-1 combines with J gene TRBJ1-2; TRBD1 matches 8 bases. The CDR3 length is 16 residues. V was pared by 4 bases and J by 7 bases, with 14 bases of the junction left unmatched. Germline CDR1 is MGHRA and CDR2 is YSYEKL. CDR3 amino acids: CASSRVPSGGASGYTF. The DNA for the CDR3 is TGCGCCAGCAGCCGAGTGCCTTCAGGGGGCGCATCTGGCTACACCTTC.

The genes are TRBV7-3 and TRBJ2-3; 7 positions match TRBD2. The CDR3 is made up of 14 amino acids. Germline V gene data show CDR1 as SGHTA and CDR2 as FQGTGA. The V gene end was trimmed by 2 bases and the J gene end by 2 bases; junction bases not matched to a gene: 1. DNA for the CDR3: TGTGCCAGCAGCTTAGCGGGAGCCACAGATACGCAGTATTTT. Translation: CASSLAGATDTQYF.

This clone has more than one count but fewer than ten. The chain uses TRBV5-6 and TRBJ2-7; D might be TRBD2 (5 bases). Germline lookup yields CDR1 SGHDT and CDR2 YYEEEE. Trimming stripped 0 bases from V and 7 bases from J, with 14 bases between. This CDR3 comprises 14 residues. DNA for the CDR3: TGTGCCAGCAGCTTGGGAAGCGGTTCGGGGGAGCAGTACTTC. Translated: CASSLGSGSGEQYF.

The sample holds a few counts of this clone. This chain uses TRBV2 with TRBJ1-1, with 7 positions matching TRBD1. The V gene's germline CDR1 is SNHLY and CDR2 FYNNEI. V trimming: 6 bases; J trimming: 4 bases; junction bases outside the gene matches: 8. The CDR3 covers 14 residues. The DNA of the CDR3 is TGTGCCAGCAGGGCCACAGGGGTGGGCACTGAAGCTTTCTTT. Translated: CASRATGVGTEAFF. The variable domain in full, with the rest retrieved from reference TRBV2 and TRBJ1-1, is EPEVTQTPSHQVTQMGQEVILRCVPISNHLYFYWYRQILGQKVEFLVSFYNNEISEKSEIFDDQFSVERPDGSNFTLKIRSTKLEDSAMYFCASRATGVGTEAFFGQGTRLTVV.

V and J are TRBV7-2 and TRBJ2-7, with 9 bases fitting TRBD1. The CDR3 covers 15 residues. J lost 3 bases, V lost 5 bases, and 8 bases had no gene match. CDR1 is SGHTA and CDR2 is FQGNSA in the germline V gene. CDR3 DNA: TGTGCCAGCAGCATAGGACAGGGGCTTGTCTACGAGCAGTACTTC. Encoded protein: CASSIGQGLVYEQYF.

CDR3 sequence (DNA): TGTGCCAGTACCCCATCGACTAGCGGCTACACAGATACGCAGTATTTT. This sequence encodes CASTPSTSGYTDTQYF. The chain couples TRBV19 to TRBJ2-3; 9 bases match TRBD2. The CDR3 loop spans 16 amino acids. Per germline, CDR1 LNHDA and CDR2 SQIVND (reference sequence). The trim removed 7 bases at V and 2 bases at J, leaving 10 bases unmatched.

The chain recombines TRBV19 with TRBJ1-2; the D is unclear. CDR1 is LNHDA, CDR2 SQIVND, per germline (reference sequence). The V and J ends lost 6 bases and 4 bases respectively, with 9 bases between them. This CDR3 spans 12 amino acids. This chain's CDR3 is CASRDDTYGYTF. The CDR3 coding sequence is TGTGCCAGTAGGGATGACACCTATGGCTACACCTTC.

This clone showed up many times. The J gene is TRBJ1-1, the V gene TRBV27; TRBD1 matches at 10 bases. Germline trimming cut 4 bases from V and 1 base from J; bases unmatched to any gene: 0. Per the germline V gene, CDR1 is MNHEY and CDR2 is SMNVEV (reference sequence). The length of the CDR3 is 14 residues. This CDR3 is CASSWTGGNTEAFF. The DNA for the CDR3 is TGTGCCAGCAGTTGGACAGGGGGGAACACTGAAGCTTTCTTT.

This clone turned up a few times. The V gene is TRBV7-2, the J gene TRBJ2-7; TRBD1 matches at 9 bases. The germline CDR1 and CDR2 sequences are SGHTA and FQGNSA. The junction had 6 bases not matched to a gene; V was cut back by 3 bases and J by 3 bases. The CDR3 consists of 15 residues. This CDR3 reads CASSLAGTGLYEQYF. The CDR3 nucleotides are TGTGCCAGCAGCTTGGCCGGGACAGGGCTCTACGAGCAGTACTTC.